Below, 30 T cell receptor beta chains from the same sample are listed, as sequenced in a study of T cells in Graves' hyperthyroidism and ophthalmopathy. Using RNA transcripts as the source, TCR beta CDR3 regions were amplified. HTBI primers drove first-round RT-PCR of the TCR CDR3. TCRdb passed the multiplex PCR reads through MiXCR, listing each CDR3 protein once. The data hold 370,000 or so distinct CDR3 sequences, with approximately 25% observed a single time. The sample was blood. These receptors came from a man aged 45-65 years with Graves' hyperthyroidism.

Only a few counts were recorded for this clonotype. The rearrangement uses TRBV24-1 and TRBJ2-1; D possibly corresponds to TRBD1 (6 bases). The V gene lost 0 bases and the J gene lost 4 bases, with 12 bases spanning the gap. The CDR3 has 16 residues. Germline lookup yields CDR1 KGHDR and CDR2 SFDVKD. Written as DNA, the CDR3 is TGTGCCACCAGTGATTTGGGACAGACAAAATACAATGAGCAGTTCTTC. Its protein is CATSDLGQTKYNEQFF.

A few counts support this clonotype. The rearrangement links TRBV11-3 to TRBJ2-5; TRBD2 matches 9 bases. The CDR3 covers 20 residues. CDR1 and CDR2 from the germline V gene are SGHNT and YENEEA. V trimming: 2 bases; J trimming: 0 bases; junction bases outside the gene matches: 16. Here the CDR3 DNA reads TGTGCCAGCAGCTTATTAGGAACCGGGACTAGCCGACGGTACCAAGAGACCCAGTACTTC. This translates into CASSLLGTGTSRRYQETQYF.

This clonotype was counted only a few times. The chain recombines TRBV20-1 with TRBJ2-7; D may be TRBD2 (6 bases). Germline loops: CDR1 DFQATT, CDR2 SNEGSKA (reference sequence). The CDR3 spans 14 residues. V was clipped by 2 bases and J by 9 bases, with 20 bases between them. As DNA, the CDR3 is TGCAGTGCTAGATGGCCTCAGGGAGGCGAGCCGCAGTACTTC. It is translated as CSARWPQGGEPQYF.

This sequence joins TRBV15 and TRBJ2-5, with TRBD2 identical over 8 bases. The CDR3 contains 14 residues. Germline V gene lookup returns CDR1 LNHNV and CDR2 YYDKDF (reference sequence). V dropped 2 bases and J dropped 7; count of bases not matched to a gene: 6. This CDR3 reads CATSRPGLVGTQYF. The CDR3 DNA reads TGTGCCACCAGCAGACCGGGACTAGTCGGGACCCAGTACTTC.

This clonotype was recorded many times. This CDR3 reads CASSERDGRAYNEQFF. The CDR3 DNA follows: TGTGCCAGCAGTGAACGGGATGGGAGGGCCTACAATGAGCAGTTCTTC. The genes are TRBV6-1 and TRBJ2-1, with 7 bases that match TRBD2. This CDR3 comprises 16 residues. CDR1 and CDR2 from the germline V gene are MNHNS and SASEGT. V shed 2 bases and J 2 bases; nucleotides not matched to a gene: 6.

As for this clonotype: This may arise from a read error, as a much more abundant clone is one base away. The chain is built from TRBV6-2 or TRBV6-3 and TRBJ2-1, with 7 positions matching TRBD2. Germline CDR1 MNHEY, CDR2 SVGEGT. The V gene end was trimmed by 6 bases and the J gene end by 0 bases; junction bases not matched to a gene: 2. CDR3 length: 14 amino acids. CDR3: CASSSGNSYNEQFF. DNA of the CDR3: TGTGCCAGCAGCAGCGGGAACTCCTACAATGAGCAGTTCTTC.

This clonotype was detected a few times. V is TRBV27 and J is TRBJ2-3; 11 bases match TRBD2. CDR3 length equals 15 residues. After removal of 4 bases from V and 7 bases from J, the junction contained 7 bases not matched to a gene. CDR1 and CDR2 from the germline V gene are MNHEY and SMNVEV (reference sequence). This CDR3 reads CASSSRLAGQNTQYF. The CDR3 coding sequence is TGTGCCAGCAGTTCCAGACTAGCGGGACAGAATACGCAGTATTTT.

The rearrangement joins TRBV5-1 to TRBJ2-3; D is unclear. From germline, CDR1 is SGHRS and CDR2 YFSETQ. The CDR3 is made up of 16 amino acids. The germline V and J ends were trimmed by 0 bases and 1 base, with 12 bases remaining between them. For the CDR3, the DNA is TGCGCCAGCAGCTTGGGAAGGGCCCCCCGCACAGATACGCAGTATTTT. It specifies CASSLGRAPRTDTQYF.

This clonotype was seen ten or more times. The chain recombines TRBV27 with TRBJ1-1; D is unclear. V lost 6 bases, J lost 8 bases, and 16 bases lay in between. The CDR3 is 13 residues long. Germline-derived CDR1 and CDR2 are MNHEY and SMNVEV (reference sequence). CDR3 nucleotide sequence: TGTGCCAGCAGAGGCCCCGTGGGTCGAGAAGCTTTCTTT. Protein sequence: CASRGPVGREAFF.

This clonotype showed up just a few times. This chain links TRBV3-1 with TRBJ1-5; D is undetermined. The CDR3 covers 15 residues. Trimming pared 3 bases from V and 3 bases from J, leaving 12 bases between. Germline values: CDR1 LGHDT, CDR2 YNNKEL (reference sequence). CDR3 sequence reads: CASSQSNVNNQPQHF. For the CDR3, the DNA is TGTGCCAGCAGCCAGTCAAACGTAAACAATCAGCCCCAGCATTTT.

V gene TRBV12-3 or TRBV12-4 combines with J gene TRBJ1-5, with 9 bases matching TRBD1. This CDR3 is built from 16 residues. After removal of 5 bases from V and 4 bases from J, the junction contained 9 bases not matched to a gene. The CDR3 nucleotides are TGTGCCAGCAGTCGATGGGACAGGGAATGGAATCAGCCCCAGCATTTT. Protein sequence: CASSRWDREWNQPQHF.

This clonotype was observed at least ten times. This rearrangement joins TRBV7-2 to TRBJ2-3, with 7 bases that match TRBD2. The trim removed 2 bases at V and 6 bases at J, leaving 8 bases unmatched. CDR1 SGHTA and CDR2 FQGNSA come from the germline V gene. The CDR3 is made up of 15 amino acids. CDR3: CASSLRRETFDTQYF. The CDR3 DNA follows: TGTGCCAGCAGCTTAAGGCGGGAGACCTTTGATACGCAGTATTTT.

This clonotype was picked up many times. This chain joins TRBV12-3 or TRBV12-4 and TRBJ1-1; D possibly corresponds to TRBD1 (5 bases). This CDR3 is built from 13 residues. Trimming removed 6 bases from V and 10 bases from J, with 18 bases in between. In DNA, the CDR3 is TGTGCCAGCAGCCCTACTCCAGGGTCGGTAGCTTTCTTT. Protein: CASSPTPGSVAFF.

Many counts were recorded for this clonotype. This chain connects TRBV12-3 or TRBV12-4 to TRBJ1-2; no definite D call. Trimming pared 7 bases from V and 2 bases from J, leaving 11 bases between. There are 13 residues in the CDR3. Here the CDR3 reads CASTSDQNYGYTF. The CDR3 DNA reads as TGTGCCAGCACCTCCGATCAGAACTATGGCTACACCTTC.

This clonotype occurred a few times. The chain employs TRBV2 and TRBJ1-5; 7 bases are a match to TRBD1. CDR3 length: 15 amino acids. The V segment lost 4 bases and the J segment 0 bases; nucleotides outside the gene matches: 3. In germline, CDR1 is SNHLY, CDR2 FYNNEI. The CDR3 here is CASSGGQNSNQPQHF. In DNA form, the CDR3 reads TGTGCCAGCAGTGGGGGACAGAATAGCAATCAGCCCCAGCATTTT. Together with reference TRBV2 and TRBJ1-5, the CDR3 gives the full variable domain: EPEVTQTPSHQVTQMGQEVILRCVPISNHLYFYWYRQILGQKVEFLVSFYNNEISEKSEIFDDQFSVERPDGSNFTLKIRSTKLEDSAMYFCASSGGQNSNQPQHFGDGTRLSIL.

This clonotype was seen only a few times. CDR3 DNA sequence: TGCGCCAGCAGCTCCACCCGACAGGGACAAGCTTTCTTT. This translates into CASSSTRQGQAFF. The rearrangement links TRBV5-1 to TRBJ1-1, with TRBD1 matching 7 bases. Trimming removed 3 bases from V and 9 bases from J; junction bases left unmatched: 8. In germline, CDR1 is SGHRS, CDR2 YFSETQ. The CDR3 sequence is 13 residues long.

The table lists this clonotype with a few counts. The V and J genes are TRBV20-1 and TRBJ1-2; tentative D call: TRBD1 (5 bases). Per the germline V gene, CDR1 is DFQATT and CDR2 is SNEGSKA (reference sequence). The CDR3 sequence is 17 residues long. V was trimmed by 1 base and J by 3 bases, leaving 21 bases between them. The CDR3 DNA is TGCAGTGCTAGAGTCGGTGTACGGGGGGAGGTGGACTATGGCTACACCTTC. This encodes CSARVGVRGEVDYGYTF.

This clonotype was observed a few times. The genes are TRBV15 and TRBJ2-7; 9 nucleotides line up with TRBD2. This CDR3 is built from 18 residues. V dropped 0 bases and J dropped 1; count of bases not matched to a gene: 10. Germline V gives CDR1 LNHNV, CDR2 YYDKDF (reference sequence). CDR3 nucleotide sequence: TGTGCCACCAGCAGAGATCCAAGCGGGAGGTTCATTTCCTACGAGCAGTACTTC. Protein: CATSRDPSGRFISYEQYF. The whole variable domain, remainder taken from reference TRBV15 and TRBJ2-7, is DAMVIQNPRYQVTQFGKPVTLSCSQTLNHNVMYWYQQKSSQAPKLLFHYYDKDFNNEADTPDNFQSRRPNTSFCFLDIRSPGLGDTAMYLCATSRDPSGRFISYEQYFGPGTRLTVT.

The chain uses TRBV4-3 and TRBJ2-2; D is unresolved. The CDR3 spans 13 residues. V lost 1 base to trimming and J lost 7 bases, with 7 bases between them. CDR1 is LGHNA and CDR2 is YSLEER in the germline V gene. The DNA of the CDR3 is TGCGCCAGCAGCCAAGTAAATGGCGGGGAGCTGTTTTTT. Amino acids: CASSQVNGGELFF.

With regard to this clonotype: One end of the junction fails to match germline, which may point to a read error. The V gene is TRBV28, the J gene TRBJ2-7; TRBD2 aligns across 8 bases. This CDR3 is built from 12 residues. Germline V gene sequence: CDR1 MDHEN, CDR2 SYDVKM. CDR3 coding DNA: TGTGCCAGCAGTTTCGGGAGGGACGAACAGTACTTC. Its translation: CASSFGRDEQYF.

The rearrangement links TRBV9 to TRBJ2-1, with a weak D call TRBD2 (6 bases). V lost 5 bases, J lost 3 bases, and 18 bases lay in between. CDR1 SGDLS and CDR2 YYNGEE come from the germline V gene. The CDR3 is made up of 16 amino acids. This chain's CDR3 is CASSPGSGGSYNEQFF. In DNA form, the CDR3 reads TGTGCCAGCAGTCCGGGGTCCGGAGGGAGCTACAATGAGCAGTTCTTC.

V is TRBV18 and J is TRBJ1-2; D gene uncertain. The CDR3 extends over 13 amino acids. Germline CDR1 reads KGHSH; CDR2 reads LQKENI. V was clipped by 3 bases and J by 3 bases, with 8 bases between them. Here the CDR3 reads CASSPSSDYGYTF. In DNA form, the CDR3 reads TGTGCCAGCTCACCCTCGAGCGACTATGGCTACACCTTC.

This clonotype appeared many times. V usage is TRBV20-1 and J usage is TRBJ2-1; tentatively, D is TRBD1 or TRBD2 (5 bases each). Per the germline V gene, CDR1 is DFQATT and CDR2 is SNEGSKA (reference sequence). The CDR3 is 15 amino acids. The CDR3 loop is CSAPGQLQNYNEQFF. The CDR3 coding sequence is TGCAGCGCCCCGGGGCAGCTCCAAAACTACAATGAGCAGTTCTTC.

The CDR3 protein is CASSWGGNYEQYF. CDR3 DNA sequence: TGTGCCAGCAGTTGGGGCGGGAACTACGAGCAGTACTTC. The rearrangement uses TRBV12-3 or TRBV12-4 and TRBJ2-7; D is possibly TRBD2 (6 bases). Trimming took off 4 bases at V and 3 bases at J, with 10 bases between the two ends. The CDR3 is 13 amino acids.

This clonotype was observed a handful of times. This chain links TRBV10-2 with TRBJ1-5, with 8 bases aligning to TRBD1. The CDR3 totals 14 residues. From germline, CDR1 is WSHSY and CDR2 SAAADI. V dropped 2 bases and J dropped 7; count of bases not matched to a gene: 4. This chain's CDR3 is CASSEDRGGQPQHF. CDR3 nucleotides: TGCGCCAGCAGTGAGGACAGGGGTGGCCAGCCCCAGCATTTT.

The chain is built from TRBV5-4 and TRBJ2-5, with D possibly being TRBD1 (6 bases). Trimming removed 3 bases at V and 1 base at J, with 16 bases between. The CDR3 is 16 amino acids. The germline gives CDR1 SGHNT, CDR2 YYREEE (reference sequence). This CDR3 reads CASSSGTSRAQETQYF. In nucleotides, the CDR3 is TGTGCCAGCAGCTCCGGGACAAGTAGGGCCCAAGAGACCCAGTACTTC.

The chain links TRBV29-1 to TRBJ1-2; D is ambiguous. This CDR3 comprises 12 residues. Germline V gives CDR1 SQVTM, CDR2 ANQGSEA. V lost 6 bases and J 2 bases, leaving 10 bases between the germline ends. CDR3 in amino acids: CSVETENYGYTF. The DNA of the CDR3 is TGCAGCGTGGAAACAGAAAACTATGGCTACACCTTC.

Only one count was recorded for this clonotype. The rearrangement uses TRBV7-3 and TRBJ2-3; 9 positions agree with TRBD2. Losses at the gene ends were 6 bases for V and 3 bases for J; bases not matched to a gene: 7. From germline, CDR1 is SGHTA and CDR2 FQGTGA. The CDR3 is 15 residues long. The chain's CDR3 is CASSSLAGNTDTQYF. DNA of the CDR3: TGTGCCAGCAGTTCCCTAGCGGGAAATACAGATACGCAGTATTTT.

This clonotype was recorded a few times. This sequence joins TRBV27 and TRBJ1-2; the match to TRBD1 covers 10 bases. The J segment lost 5 bases and the V segment lost 6 bases, leaving 12 bases of the junction unmatched. The CDR3 runs to 16 residues. CDR1 and CDR2 from the germline V gene are MNHEY and SMNVEV (reference sequence). For the CDR3, the DNA is TGTGCCAGCAGCAGGACCGGGACAGGGGTGTCTTATGGCTACACCTTC. Protein sequence: CASSRTGTGVSYGYTF.

In this sample, this clonotype turned up a few times. The rearrangement uses TRBV13 and TRBJ2-2; a possible D gene is TRBD2 (5 bases). The CDR3 has 14 amino acids. Germline V gene data show CDR1 as PRHDT and CDR2 as FYEKMQ (reference sequence). Trimming pared 5 bases from V and 6 bases from J, leaving 13 bases between. The CDR3 sequence: CASSPRGSPGELFF. The CDR3 nucleotides read TGTGCCAGCAGCCCTCGGGGTAGCCCCGGGGAGCTGTTTTTT.